A single sample is the source of the 25 T cell receptor beta chains below, sequenced in a study of Graves' ophthalmopathy and Graves' hyperthyroidism. Amplified TCR beta CDR3 regions were obtained using RNA transcripts as template. The workflow started with a first-round RT-PCR run with HTBI primers and then moved on to a second-round multiplex PCR. Each CDR3 protein gets one entry after TCRdb re-called the multiplex PCR reads with MiXCR. The table records approximately 1.2 million distinct CDR3 sequences, 35% to 40% of them present only once. Input material: peripheral blood or thyroid tissue (not recorded which). These receptors were obtained from an adult man with Graves' hyperthyroidism.

This clonotype appeared a few times. The chain recombines TRBV12-3 or TRBV12-4 with TRBJ2-2; no clear D. The CDR3 contains 16 residues. V was trimmed by 6 bases and J by 1 base, leaving 15 bases between them. CDR3 in amino acids: CASRTVFSRNTGELFF. The CDR3 region has the DNA TGTGCCAGCAGGACCGTGTTTAGCCGGAACACCGGGGAGCTGTTTTTT.

This clonotype was seen at least ten times. The rearrangement links TRBV9 to TRBJ1-2, with 7 positions matching TRBD1. CDR1 is SGDLS, CDR2 YYNGEE, per germline. V lost 0 bases to trimming and J lost 8 bases; unmatched junction nucleotides: 7. The CDR3 spans 14 residues. The CDR3 DNA reads as TGTGCCAGCAGCGTAGCTACCACAGGGGAAGGCTACACCTTC. It translates to CASSVATTGEGYTF.

This clonotype has just a few counts. V and J are TRBV5-5 and TRBJ2-5, with TRBD1 matching 8 bases. Germline trimming cut 2 bases from V and 5 bases from J; bases unmatched to any gene: 5. CDR1 and CDR2 from the germline V gene are SGHKS and YYEKEE (reference sequence). The CDR3 runs 14 residues. Here the CDR3 DNA reads TGTGCCAGCAGCTTTGGGACAGGATGGGAGACCCAGTACTTC. Translation: CASSFGTGWETQYF.

Note on this clonotype: One junction end disagrees with the germline gene, perhaps due to a read error. The CDR3 loop is CSVKRAVYGHTF. The CDR3 DNA reads TGCAGCGTCAAAAGGGCGGTCTATGGCCACACCTTC. The chain links TRBV29-1 to TRBJ1-2; D is unclear. Germline lookup yields CDR1 SQVTM and CDR2 ANQGSEA. CDR3 length: 12 amino acids.

This chain links TRBV7-2 with TRBJ2-7, with D maybe TRBD1 (5 bases). The CDR3 sequence is 14 residues long. Germline CDR1 and CDR2: SGHTA and FQGNSA. V was pared by 1 base and J by 8 bases, with 15 bases between. CDR3 nucleotide sequence: TGTGCCAGCAGCTTAGTCTCCCAGGGAAGTCAGCAGTACTTC. Translation: CASSLVSQGSQQYF. The full variable domain, completed using reference TRBV7-2 and TRBJ2-7, is GAGVSQSPSNKVTEKGKDVELRCDPISGHTALYWYRQSLGQGLEFLIYFQGNSAPDKSGLPSDRFSAERTGGSVSTLTIQRTQQEDSAVYLCASSLVSQGSQQYFGPGTRLTVT.

The chain combines TRBV6-2 or TRBV6-3 with TRBJ1-2, with D hard to call. V was trimmed by 10 bases and J by 5 bases, leaving 17 bases between them. This CDR3 has 13 amino acids. Germline CDR1 and CDR2: MNHEY and SVGEGT. CDR3 DNA sequence: TGTGCCATACAAGAAACTGGGGAGTATGGCTACACCTTC. Translating it yields CAIQETGEYGYTF.

There are many counts of this clonotype. The chain carries TRBV9 and TRBJ1-2, with 12 positions matching TRBD1. This CDR3 is built from 15 residues. Germline loops: CDR1 SGDLS, CDR2 YYNGEE. Trimming cost V 3 bases and J 4 bases; bases outside gene matches: 4. CDR3 DNA: TGTGCCAGCAGCGGAGGGACAGGGGGCGGCTATGGCTACACCTTC. This sequence encodes CASSGGTGGGYGYTF. Together with reference TRBV9 and TRBJ1-2, the CDR3 gives the full variable domain: DSGVTQTPKHLITATGQRVTLRCSPRSGDLSVYWYQQSLDQGLQFLIQYYNGEERAKGNILERFSAQQFPDLHSELNLSSLELGDSALYFCASSGGTGGGYGYTFGSGTRLTVV.

About this clonotype itself: One base away lies a much larger clone, so this may be a sequencing read error. The chain links TRBV7-8 to TRBJ2-5; D not certain. The CDR3 contains 16 residues. The germline V gene encodes CDR1 SGHVS and CDR2 FQNEAQ. V lost 1 base to trimming and J lost 7 bases, with 19 bases between them. This chain's CDR3 is CASSLEIRSTPRTQYF. The CDR3, as DNA: TGTGCCAGCAGCTTAGAGATCCGTAGTACCCCTCGGACCCAGTACTTC.

The chain has TRBV29-1 and TRBJ2-7, with D possibly being TRBD1 (5 bases). Germline CDR1 and CDR2: SQVTM and ANQGSEA. The CDR3 consists of 14 residues. Between the trimmed V and J ends, which lost 4 bases and 1 base, there was a span of 14 bases. CDR3 bases: TGCAGCGTTGGACCACAGGAGAGATCCTACGAGCAGTACTTC. Residues: CSVGPQERSYEQYF.

The DNA for the CDR3 is TGTGCCAGCAGTGAAGCGCGGGTCGGATTCACAGATACGCAGTATTTT. It translates to CASSEARVGFTDTQYF. The V gene is TRBV2, the J gene TRBJ2-3, with D possibly being TRBD2 (5 bases). The germline V gene has CDR1 SNHLY and CDR2 FYNNEI. V lost 0 bases and J 2 bases, leaving 12 bases between the germline ends. There are 16 residues in the CDR3.

This clonotype was counted ten times or more. This chain connects TRBV6-5 to TRBJ1-1; unclear D gene. This CDR3 has 16 residues. Germline lookup yields CDR1 MNHEY and CDR2 SVGAGI. Trimming took 3 bases from V and 1 from J, leaving 15 bases between them. The CDR3 loop is CASSYRHLGGNTEAFF. The CDR3 nucleotides read TGTGCCAGCAGTTATCGACACTTAGGTGGGAACACTGAAGCTTTCTTT.

This clonotype was detected only a few times. A clone one base away is much larger, so this may be a read error. The rearrangement uses TRBV6-5 and TRBJ1-6, with no clear D. The CDR3 totals 13 residues. Germline V CDR1 and CDR2: MNHEY, SVGAGI. CDR3 sequence: CASSYSNNSPLHF. In nucleotides, the CDR3 is TGTGCCAGCAGTTACTCCAATAATTCACCCCTCCACTTT.

As for this clonotype: At one of its ends the junction is not consistent with the germline gene, which may arise from a read error. The V and J genes are TRBV7-9 and TRBJ1-2; 11 bases align to TRBD1. The germline V gene has CDR1 SEHNR and CDR2 FQNEAQ (reference sequence). This CDR3 contains 14 residues. CDR3 region: CASSMGQGDVNRGF. DNA for the CDR3: TGTGCCAGCAGCATGGGACAGGGGGACGTAAATAGGGGATTC.

At least ten counts were recorded for this clonotype. CDR3 loop: CASSPRRRTIYEQYF. The CDR3 bases are TGTGCCAGCAGTCCCCGGCGGAGGACCATCTACGAGCAGTACTTC. The chain combines TRBV12-3 or TRBV12-4 with TRBJ2-7; maybe TRBD2 (5 bases). Trimming shortened V by 5 bases and J by 3 bases, and 17 bases separated the two germline ends. CDR3 length: 15 residues.

This clonotype was observed at least ten times. V gene TRBV7-2 combines with J gene TRBJ2-5, with TRBD2 as a possible D gene (6 bases). Trimming removed 1 base from V and 5 bases from J, with 17 bases in between. The CDR3 loop spans 16 amino acids. Germline lookup yields CDR1 SGHTA and CDR2 FQGNSA. The CDR3 loop is CASSLDGRTGGETQYF. Here the CDR3 DNA reads TGTGCCAGCAGCTTAGATGGACGCACAGGAGGGGAGACCCAGTACTTC.

The chain links TRBV12-3 or TRBV12-4 to TRBJ1-6; 7 nucleotides line up with TRBD1. The V and J ends lost 5 bases and 5 bases, in that order; junction bases with no gene match: 12. The CDR3 length is 17 residues. CDR3 bases: TGTGCCAGCAGTAACTTTAGGACCGACAGGGATAATTCACCCCTCCACTTT. It specifies CASSNFRTDRDNSPLHF.

This clonotype was seen more than once but under ten times. The rearrangement joins TRBV28 to TRBJ1-5, with 8 nucleotides matching TRBD1. Germline CDR1 MDHEN, CDR2 SYDVKM. V shed 3 bases, J shed 0 bases, and the junction held 4 bases outside the gene matches. CDR3 length equals 16 residues. CDR3 DNA: TGTGCCAGCAGTTTCCTACAGGGGGATAGCAATCAGCCCCAGCATTTT. This codes for CASSFLQGDSNQPQHF.

This clonotype has a count of ten or more. CDR3 coding DNA: TGTGCCAGCAGCCAAGACAGGGGGCAGAGGTTGGAGACCCAGTACTTC. It specifies CASSQDRGQRLETQYF. The rearrangement uses TRBV7-2 and TRBJ2-5; 10 bases agree with TRBD1. With 5 bases clipped from V and 5 bases from J, the junction kept 11 bases outside the gene matches. The germline V gene has CDR1 SGHTA and CDR2 FQGNSA. The CDR3 is 16 residues long.

There are a few counts of this clonotype. The chain employs TRBV19 and TRBJ2-7; 7 bases are a match to TRBD2. The V and J ends lost 6 bases and 2 bases, in that order; junction bases with no gene match: 7. The CDR3 contains 14 residues. Germline V gene lookup returns CDR1 LNHDA and CDR2 SQIVND (reference sequence). CDR3 amino acids: CASSRGDRTYEQYF. Written as DNA, the CDR3 is TGTGCCAGTAGCCGGGGGGACCGAACCTACGAGCAGTACTTC.

This clonotype was counted many times. This rearrangement joins TRBV29-1 to TRBJ2-3, with D maybe TRBD2 (7 bases). V shed 7 bases and J shed 3 bases, with 17 bases lying between them. Germline CDR1 SQVTM, CDR2 ANQGSEA. This CDR3 is 14 amino acids long. DNA for the CDR3: TGCAGCGGGGACGCGGGGGCCGAGACAGATACGCAGTATTTT. Encoded protein: CSGDAGAETDTQYF.

This clonotype was seen ten or more times. The rearrangement uses TRBV7-6 and TRBJ2-2; 7 bases are a match to TRBD1. Germline CDR1 and CDR2: SGHVS and FNYEAQ. After removal of 5 bases from V and 3 bases from J, the junction contained 12 bases not matched to a gene. The CDR3 sequence is 17 residues long. The CDR3 coding sequence is TGTGCCAGCAGCCACCATCGACAGGGTGGGGACACCGGGGAGCTGTTTTTT. Translating it yields CASSHHRQGGDTGELFF.

The J gene is TRBJ1-2, the V gene TRBV27; TRBD1 is a possible D gene (5 bases). CDR3 size: 13 residues. CDR1 and CDR2 (germline): MNHEY, SMNVEV (reference sequence). Trimming took off 8 bases at V and 2 bases at J, with 12 bases between the two ends. Here the CDR3 reads CASWDGGNYGYTF. CDR3 nucleotides: TGTGCCAGCTGGGACGGGGGAAACTATGGCTACACCTTC.

This clonotype occurred a few times. The chain is built from TRBV7-8 and TRBJ2-7; 7 bases match TRBD1. Losses at the gene ends were 5 bases for V and 0 bases for J; bases not matched to a gene: 13. From germline, CDR1 is SGHVS and CDR2 FQNEAQ. The CDR3 extends over 17 amino acids. DNA for the CDR3: TGTGCCAGCAGCCCTCGACAGGGACCTGCCCGCTCCTACGAGCAGTACTTC. Its protein product is CASSPRQGPARSYEQYF.

This clonotype was seen at least ten times. The chain links TRBV29-1 to TRBJ1-1, with D hard to call. Germline loops: CDR1 SQVTM, CDR2 ANQGSEA. V lost 6 bases and J lost 1, with 9 bases in between. This CDR3 contains 12 residues. The CDR3 is CSVGRENTEAFF. The CDR3 region has the DNA TGCAGCGTAGGGAGGGAGAACACTGAAGCTTTCTTT.

This clonotype was seen many times. V usage is TRBV12-3 or TRBV12-4 and J usage is TRBJ1-5; 9 positions match TRBD1. Unmatched junction bases numbered 2, after V lost 7 bases and J lost 4 bases. The CDR3 spans 13 residues. The CDR3 here is CASNDRGNQPQHF. The CDR3 DNA is TGTGCCAGCAACGACAGGGGGAATCAGCCCCAGCATTTT.